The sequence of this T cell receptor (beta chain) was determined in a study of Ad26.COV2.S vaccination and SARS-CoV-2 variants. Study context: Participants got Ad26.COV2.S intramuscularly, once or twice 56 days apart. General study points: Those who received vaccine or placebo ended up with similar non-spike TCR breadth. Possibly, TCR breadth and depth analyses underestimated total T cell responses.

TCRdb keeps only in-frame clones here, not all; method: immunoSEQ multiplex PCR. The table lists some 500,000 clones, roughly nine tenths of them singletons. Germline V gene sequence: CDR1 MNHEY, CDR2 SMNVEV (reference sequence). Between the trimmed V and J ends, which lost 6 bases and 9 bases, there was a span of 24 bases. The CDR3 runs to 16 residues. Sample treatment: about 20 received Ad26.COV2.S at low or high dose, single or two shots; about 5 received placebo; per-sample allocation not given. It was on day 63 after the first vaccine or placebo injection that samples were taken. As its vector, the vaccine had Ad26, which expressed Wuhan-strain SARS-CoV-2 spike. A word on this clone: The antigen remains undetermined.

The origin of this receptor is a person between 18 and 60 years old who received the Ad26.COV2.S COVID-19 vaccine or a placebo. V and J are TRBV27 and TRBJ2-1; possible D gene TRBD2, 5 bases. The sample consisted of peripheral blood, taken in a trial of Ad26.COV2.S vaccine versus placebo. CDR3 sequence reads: CASSPGSRRPYGEQFF. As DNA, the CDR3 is TGTGCCAGCAGCCCGGGAAGCAGGAGACCTTATGGTGAGCAGTTCTTC.